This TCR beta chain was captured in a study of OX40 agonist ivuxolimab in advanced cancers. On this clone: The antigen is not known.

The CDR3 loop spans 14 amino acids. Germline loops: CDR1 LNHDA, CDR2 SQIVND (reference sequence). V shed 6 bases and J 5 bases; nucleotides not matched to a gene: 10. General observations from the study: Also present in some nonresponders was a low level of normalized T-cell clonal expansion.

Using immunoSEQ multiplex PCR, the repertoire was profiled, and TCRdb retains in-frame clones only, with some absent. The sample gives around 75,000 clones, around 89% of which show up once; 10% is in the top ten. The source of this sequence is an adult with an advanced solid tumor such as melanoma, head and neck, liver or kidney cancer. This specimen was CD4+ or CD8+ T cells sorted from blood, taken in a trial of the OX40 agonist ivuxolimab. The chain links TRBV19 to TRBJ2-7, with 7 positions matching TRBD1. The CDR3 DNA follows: TGTGCCAGTAGCCAAATACAGGGGACCCACGAGCAGTACTTC. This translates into CASSQIQGTHEQYF.